The clone carrying this T cell receptor (beta chain) came up many times. Its target is not known. This record comes from a study of CD8 T cells in ankylosing spondylitis. Whole-study results and caveats: Enrichment of disease-linked clones was reportedly significant in matched ankylosing spondylitis synovial fluid. Disease-associated clones were CD8+ and fairly uncommon in peripheral blood. Blood from ankylosing spondylitis patients appeared to carry a characteristic roughly 8-variant TCR beta motif.

The length of the CDR3 is 15 residues. The germline V and J ends were trimmed by 0 bases and 0 bases, with 7 bases remaining between them. Germline lookup yields CDR1 SGHDT and CDR2 YYEEEE. The TCR beta libraries were generated through quantitative 5'-RACE incorporating molecular barcodes. MiXCR, applied by TCRdb to the 5' RACE reads, yields one record per CDR3 protein. The sample lists some 250,000 distinct CDR3 sequences, approximately 9% seen once, with around 7% in the top ten. Sequencing input: blood, either unsorted or a sorted T cell fraction (not recorded which). The J gene is TRBJ2-1, the V gene TRBV5-6; D gene uncertain. This TCR came from a male donor with ankylosing spondylitis or in good health (not recorded which). The CDR3 protein is CASSLERLSYNEQFF. The CDR3 DNA is TGTGCCAGCAGCTTGGAACGGCTCTCCTACAATGAGCAGTTCTTC.